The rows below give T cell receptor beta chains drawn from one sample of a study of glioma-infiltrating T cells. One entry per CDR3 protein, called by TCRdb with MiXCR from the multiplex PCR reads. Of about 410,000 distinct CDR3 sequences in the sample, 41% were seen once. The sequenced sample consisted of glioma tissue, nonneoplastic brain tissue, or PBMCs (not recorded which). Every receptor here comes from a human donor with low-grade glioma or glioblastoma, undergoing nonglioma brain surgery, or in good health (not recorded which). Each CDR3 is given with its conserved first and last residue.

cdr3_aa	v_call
CASSLNVGAEGYTF	TRBV7-2
CASSLLGQGDEQYF	TRBV6-1
CASSFTSTSWSSNQPQHF	TRBV7-2
CATSRDWRTDTQYF	TRBV15
CASKGGALNTGELFF	TRBV28
CAIKRETNSPLHF	TRBV10-3
CASAPWRGPSTEAFF	TRBV19
CASSSPAGGPQDTQYF	TRBV5-4
CASSLDPPPRETQYF	TRBV7-2
CASSLAGLAANTGELFF	TRBV7-9
CSADTRRVNTEAFF	TRBV20-1
CASRFGLYNEQFF	TRBV11-2
CASSERLYEQYF	TRBV25-1
CASSFALDRGYYGYTF	TRBV6-1
CASSLAGTSGRDTQYF	TRBV7-2
CATSRGTEINYGYTF	TRBV15
CASRGGNSNQPQHF	TRBV28
CSENLAGSSYNEQFF	TRBV20-1
CASSLRVFAYEQYF	TRBV7-6
CASSPGLAGLDEQYF	TRBV6-1
CASSPTISTDTQYF	TRBV28
CASSLIPKGSEQYF	TRBV7-3
CASSLSRGAETQYF	TRBV7-3
CASSTPGLAGETQYF	TRBV28
CSAISESNQPQHF	TRBV20-1
CSVDGGGSTSEQYF	TRBV29-1
CASSRAGRSRTGELFF	TRBV4-1
CASSDRGDTEASF	TRBV7-2
CASTLQGAEQYF	TRBV28
CASSLLSRLAGTDTQYF	TRBV28
CAGSSRTNEQFF	TRBV7-8
CASSLMGGGEQFF	TRBV7-6
CASSSTGTEAFF	TRBV28